These T cell receptor beta chains were read from a single sample in a study of shared clonotypes between healthy human individuals. Assay used: immunoSEQ multiplex PCR; TCRdb lists only in-frame clones, some missing. The data hold 550,000 to 800,000 clones, with 90% observed a single time. Sequencing used memory CD8+ T cells from PBMCs. The source of these receptors is a man between 18 and 29 years old in good health. Some clones in this sample may be carry-over from other donors' samples. CDR3s include the opening cysteine and the closing phenylalanine or tryptophan. Fields, in order: V gene, J gene, clone size, D gene, CDR3 DNA, CDR3 protein. A D gene is named only where the DNA matches it firmly. Size is omitted from some rows. Given values are once, few, many or a class for expanded clones.

>TRBV7-8|TRBJ2-6|once|.
TGTGCCAGCAGCGAAAGCTTCTCTGGGGCCAACGTCCTGACTTTC
CASSESFSGANVLTF
>TRBV21-1|TRBJ2-1|once|.
TGTGCCAGCAGCTCCGGTGACTCCTACAATGAGCAGTTCTTC
CASSSGDSYNEQFF
>TRBV7-9|TRBJ2-7|.|TRBD2
TGTGCCAGCAGCCCGATTAGGAGCGGGAGGATCTACGAGCAGTACTTC
CASSPIRSGRIYEQYF
>TRBV27|TRBJ2-7|.|.
TGTGCCAGCAGCAACAGGGCGGAAGGTAGCCACGAGCAGTACTTC
CASSNRAEGSHEQYF
>TRBV19|TRBJ2-5|.|.
TGTGCCAGTTCCCCTTACAGGACGCGGTACCAAGAGACCCAGTACTTC
CASSPYRTRYQETQYF
>TRBV7-9|TRBJ2-1|.|.
TGTGCCAGCAGCCAACAAAGTTCCCTTGAGCAGTTCTTC
CASSQQSSLEQFF
>TRBV4-1|TRBJ2-2|.|TRBD2
TGCGCCAGCAGCCAAGGGACGGGAGGGCCGGACACCGGGGAGCTGTTTTTT
CASSQGTGGPDTGELFF
>TRBV28|TRBJ2-1|.|TRBD2
TGTGCCAGCAGTTTGACTAGCGGGCAATATGAGCAGTTCTTC
CASSLTSGQYEQFF
>TRBV6-5|TRBJ2-3|.|.
TGTGCCAGCAGTTCCCTCGCCGCGCCTACCACAGATACGCAGTATTTT
CASSSLAAPTTDTQYF
>TRBV5-5|TRBJ2-7|.|TRBD1
TGTGCCAGCAGCTTAGACAGGGTGGTCTACGAGCAGTACTTC
CASSLDRVVYEQYF
>TRBV5-1|TRBJ2-7|.|TRBD1
TGCGCCAGCAGCTTTTTTCCCCGGGACAGGGCGGGCTACGAGCAGTACTTC
CASSFFPRDRAGYEQYF
>TRBV28|TRBJ2-2|.|TRBD1
TGTGCCAGCAGTTTCCTTCTCGGACAGGGGGCCGGGGAGCTGTTTTTT
CASSFLLGQGAGELFF
>TRBV2|TRBJ2-3|.|TRBD2
TGTGCCAGGAGAGCAATCCTCGGACGAGCGGGGGCTGGCACAGATACGCAGTATTTT
CARRAILGRAGAGTDTQYF
>TRBV6-5|TRBJ2-7|.|TRBD2
TGTGCCAGCAGTCCTCTAGCGGGCTTCTACGAGCAGTACTTC
CASSPLAGFYEQYF
>TRBV27|TRBJ2-7|.|.
TGTGCCAGCGGGAAAGGCGAGCAGTACTTC
CASGKGEQYF
>TRBV18|TRBJ1-5|.|TRBD1
TGTGCCAGCTCACCATCGGAGACAGGGGCTTACTATAGCAATCAGCCCCAGCATTTT
CASSPSETGAYYSNQPQHF
>TRBV10-3|TRBJ1-2|.|TRBD1
TGTGCCATCAGCCGGGACAGGGGGGCCCCTAACTATGGCTACACCTTC
CAISRDRGAPNYGYTF
>TRBV6-4|TRBJ2-2|many|TRBD2
TGTGCCAGCAGTGAGTCTAGCGGGAGCACCGGGGAGCTGTTTTTT
CASSESSGSTGELFF
>TRBV30|TRBJ1-1|.|TRBD1
TGTGCCTGGGCGACAGGGACCACTGAAGCTTTCTTT
CAWATGTTEAFF
>TRBV6-1|TRBJ2-7|.|.
TGTGCCAGCAGTGAACGGGCGGGGATCTACGAGCAGTACTTC
CASSERAGIYEQYF
>TRBV9|TRBJ2-7|once|.
TGTGCCAGCAGCGTACGAGTAAGGGTCGAGCAGTACTTC
CASSVRVRVEQYF
>TRBV6-1|TRBJ2-7|.|.
TGTGCCAGCAGTGAGGGCAGGGACACCTCCTACGAGCAGTACTTC
CASSEGRDTSYEQYF
>TRBV28|TRBJ2-2|.|.
TGTGCCAGCAGCCTGCCCGGGACTTATTACACCGGGGAGCTGTTTTTT
CASSLPGTYYTGELFF
>TRBV20-1|TRBJ1-2|.|.
TGCAGTTATATCTATGGCTACACCTTC
CSYIYGYTF
>TRBV10-3|TRBJ1-2|.|.
TGTGCCATCAGATATAACTATGGCTACACCTTC
CAIRYNYGYTF
>TRBV15|TRBJ2-7|.|.
TGTGCCACCAGCAGAGATCAGAGGGCCATAACCTACGAGCAGTACTTC
CATSRDQRAITYEQYF
>TRBV9|TRBJ1-2|.|.
TGTGCCAGCAGCGTAATCGGAGCTAACTATGGCTACACCTTC
CASSVIGANYGYTF
>TRBV9|TRBJ2-1|.|.
TGTGCCAGCAGCGTAGCTGATAGGGAGAACAGTGAGCAGTTCTTC
CASSVADRENSEQFF
>TRBV29-1|TRBJ2-7|once|.
TGCAGCGTTGAAGATCGTGGGGCGACCTACGAGCAGTACTTC
CSVEDRGATYEQYF
>TRBV27|TRBJ2-3|.|.
TGTGCCAGCAGTTGGACCAAGCTGGTCCCAGATACGCAGTATTTT
CASSWTKLVPDTQYF